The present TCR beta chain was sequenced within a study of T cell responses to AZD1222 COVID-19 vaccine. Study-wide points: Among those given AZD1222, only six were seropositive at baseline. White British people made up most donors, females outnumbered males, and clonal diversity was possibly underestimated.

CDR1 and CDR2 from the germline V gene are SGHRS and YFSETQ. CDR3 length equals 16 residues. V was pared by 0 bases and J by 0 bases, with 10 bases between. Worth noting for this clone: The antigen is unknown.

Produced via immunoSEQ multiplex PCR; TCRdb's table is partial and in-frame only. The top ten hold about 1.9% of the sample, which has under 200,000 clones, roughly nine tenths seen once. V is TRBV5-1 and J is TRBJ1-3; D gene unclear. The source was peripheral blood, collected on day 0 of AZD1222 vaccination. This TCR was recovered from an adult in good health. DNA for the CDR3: TGCGCCAGCAGCTTGGATAGTGGGAACTCTGGAAACACCATATATTTT. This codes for CASSLDSGNSGNTIYF.